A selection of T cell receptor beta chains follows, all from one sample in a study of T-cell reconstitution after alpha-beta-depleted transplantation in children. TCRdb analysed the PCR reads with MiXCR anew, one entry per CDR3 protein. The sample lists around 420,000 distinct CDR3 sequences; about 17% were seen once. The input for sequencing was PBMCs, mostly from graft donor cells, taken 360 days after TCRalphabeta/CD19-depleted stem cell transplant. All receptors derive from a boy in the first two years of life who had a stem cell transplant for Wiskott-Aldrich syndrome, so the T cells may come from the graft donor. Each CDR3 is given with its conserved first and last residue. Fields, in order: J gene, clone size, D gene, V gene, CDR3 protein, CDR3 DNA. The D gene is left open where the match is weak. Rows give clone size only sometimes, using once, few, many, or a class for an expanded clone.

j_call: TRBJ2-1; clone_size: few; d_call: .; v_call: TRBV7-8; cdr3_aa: CASSLLPGDYSYNEQFF; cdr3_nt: TGTGCCAGCAGCTTATTGCCAGGGGACTACTCCTACAATGAGCAGTTCTTC
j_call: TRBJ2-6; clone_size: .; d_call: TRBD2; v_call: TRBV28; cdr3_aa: CASRAGGMRSRANVLTF; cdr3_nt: TGTGCCAGCAGGGCCGGGGGGATGAGGTCTAGGGCCAACGTCCTGACTTTC
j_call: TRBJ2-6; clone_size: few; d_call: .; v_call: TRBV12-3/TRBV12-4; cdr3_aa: CASSVAGANVLTF; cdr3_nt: TGTGCCAGCTCGGTCGCCGGGGCCAACGTCCTGACTTTC
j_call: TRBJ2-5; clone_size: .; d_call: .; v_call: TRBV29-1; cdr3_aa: CSVDRTQETQYF; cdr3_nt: TGCAGCGTTGACAGGACCCAAGAGACCCAGTACTTC
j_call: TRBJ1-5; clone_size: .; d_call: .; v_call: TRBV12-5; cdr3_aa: CASGRPPGSGQPQHF; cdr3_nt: TGTGCTAGTGGGCGACCTCCGGGATCAGGTCAGCCCCAGCATTTT
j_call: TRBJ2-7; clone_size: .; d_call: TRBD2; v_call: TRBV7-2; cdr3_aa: CASSISGGGSYEQYF; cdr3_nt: TGTGCCAGCAGCATTAGCGGGGGGGGTTCCTACGAGCAGTACTTC
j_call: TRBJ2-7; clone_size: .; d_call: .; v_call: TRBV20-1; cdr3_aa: CSARDPGGGGIYEQYF; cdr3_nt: TGCAGTGCTAGAGATCCCGGAGGAGGGGGGATATACGAGCAGTACTTC
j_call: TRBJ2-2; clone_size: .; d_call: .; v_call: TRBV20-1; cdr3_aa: CSASGGYTRELFF; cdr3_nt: TGCAGTGCTAGTGGTGGATACACCAGGGAGCTGTTTTTT
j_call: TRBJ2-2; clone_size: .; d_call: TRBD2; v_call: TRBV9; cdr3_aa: CASSVSSGPNTGELFF; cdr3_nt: TGTGCCAGCAGCGTCTCTAGCGGGCCGAACACCGGGGAGCTGTTTTTT
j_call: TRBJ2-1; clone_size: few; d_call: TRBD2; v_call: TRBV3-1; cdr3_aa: CASSQGLDVEQFF; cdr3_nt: TGTGCCAGCAGCCAGGGACTAGATGTTGAGCAGTTCTTC
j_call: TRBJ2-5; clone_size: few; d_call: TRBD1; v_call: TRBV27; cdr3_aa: CASSYRGTIQETQYF; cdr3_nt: TGTGCCAGCAGTTACAGGGGGACCATACAAGAGACCCAGTACTTC
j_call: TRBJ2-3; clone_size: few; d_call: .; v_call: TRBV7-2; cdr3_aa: CASSLAQLGNTQYF; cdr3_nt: TGTGCCAGCAGCTTAGCCCAACTAGGAAATACGCAGTATTTT
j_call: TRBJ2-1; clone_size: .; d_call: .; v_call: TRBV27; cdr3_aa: CASSLKGPGYNEQFF; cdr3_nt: TGTGCCAGCAGTTTAAAGGGGCCCGGGTACAATGAGCAGTTCTTC
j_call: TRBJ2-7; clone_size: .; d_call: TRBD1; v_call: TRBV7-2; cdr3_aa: CASRGQGATYEQYF; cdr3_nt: TGTGCCAGCAGGGGACAGGGGGCGACCTACGAGCAGTACTTC